Listed here are 12 T cell receptor beta chains from one sample, sequenced in a study of T cell changes during pregnancy in multiple sclerosis. Here immunoSEQ multiplex PCR was the method, and the copy in TCRdb shows in-frame clones only, minus some. The profile shows 65,000 to 85,000 clones, nearly 95% of them singletons. Sample: peripheral blood, taken in the second trimester of pregnancy. The receptor set was obtained from a female donor in good health, enrolled as a control in a pregnancy study.

The chain couples TRBV7-9 to TRBJ2-7; 7 positions agree with TRBD2. The V gene end was trimmed by 4 bases and the J gene end by 7 bases; junction bases not matched to a gene: 10. CDR3 size: 14 residues. Germline V gene data show CDR1 as SEHNR and CDR2 as FQNEAQ (reference sequence). The CDR3 sequence: CASSSPAGFAEQYF. CDR3 in DNA: TGTGCCAGCAGCTCCCCAGCGGGGTTCGCGGAGCAGTACTTC.

The genes are TRBV5-6 and TRBJ2-7, with D possibly matching TRBD1 (5 bases). Trimming left V 2 bases short and J 3 bases short, with 21 bases between. The CDR3 runs to 17 residues. Germline loops: CDR1 SGHDT, CDR2 YYEEEE. Written as DNA, the CDR3 is TGTGCCAGCAGCTTTTTACAGGCCCCTAGGACGTTCTACGAGCAGTACTTC. Encoded protein: CASSFLQAPRTFYEQYF.

The chain is built from TRBV5-4 and TRBJ2-3; 8 bases match TRBD2. The CDR3 spans 16 residues. The trim removed 0 bases at V and 2 bases at J, leaving 5 bases unmatched. Germline V gene lookup returns CDR1 SGHNT and CDR2 YYREEE (reference sequence). DNA of the CDR3: TGTGCCAGCAGCTTGGGACTAGCGTTAACCACAGATACGCAGTATTTT. It encodes CASSLGLALTTDTQYF.

The CDR3 nucleotides read TGTGCCGGCGCGGGGTACGAAAAACTGTTTTTT. Residues: CAGAGYEKLFF. V gene TRBV2 combines with J gene TRBJ1-4; D uncertain. Germline V gene data show CDR1 as SNHLY and CDR2 as FYNNEI. V was cut by 11 bases and J by 8 bases, with 12 bases left in between. This CDR3 is 11 amino acids long.

This chain links TRBV5-1 with TRBJ2-3; TRBD1 aligns across 7 bases. From germline, CDR1 is SGHRS and CDR2 YFSETQ. CDR3 length: 15 residues. With 4 bases clipped from V and 4 bases from J, the junction kept 9 bases outside the gene matches. The chain's CDR3 is CASSMTGIGADTQYF. In DNA, the CDR3 is TGCGCCAGCAGCATGACAGGGATCGGCGCAGATACGCAGTATTTT.

The chain uses TRBV19 and TRBJ2-7; 8 bases match TRBD1. The junction had 6 bases not matched to a gene; V was cut back by 6 bases and J by 2 bases. This CDR3 is built from 14 residues. The V gene's germline CDR1 is LNHDA and CDR2 SQIVND (reference sequence). CDR3 nucleotides: TGTGCCAGTAGCCCCACCAGGGGGCCCTACGAGCAGTACTTC. Protein product: CASSPTRGPYEQYF.

The V and J genes are TRBV28 and TRBJ2-1; a possible D gene is TRBD2 (5 bases). Germline values: CDR1 MDHEN, CDR2 SYDVKM. Trimming stripped 6 bases from V and 0 bases from J, with 15 bases between. The CDR3 totals 16 residues. As DNA, the CDR3 is TGTGCCAGCAGGGATAGAAGCGGCATCTCCTACAATGAGCAGTTCTTC. Encoded protein: CASRDRSGISYNEQFF.

The chain has TRBV19 and TRBJ1-2, with 9 bases fitting TRBD1. CDR1 is LNHDA and CDR2 is SQIVND in the germline V gene (reference sequence). The CDR3 is 13 residues long. The J segment lost 5 bases and the V segment lost 6 bases, leaving 4 bases of the junction unmatched. CDR3 DNA sequence: TGTGCCAGTAGGGGACAGGGAGGGTATGGCTACACCTTC. Amino acids: CASRGQGGYGYTF.

This rearrangement joins TRBV9 to TRBJ2-1, with D tentatively TRBD1 (5 bases). CDR1 SGDLS and CDR2 YYNGEE come from the germline V gene. This CDR3 has 15 amino acids. Deletions cut 0 bases from V and 7 bases from J, with 14 bases between. The CDR3 DNA follows: TGTGCCAGCAGCGTAGATTTGCAGGGTTCGAATGAGCAGTTCTTC. Protein product: CASSVDLQGSNEQFF.

J is TRBJ2-1 and V is TRBV5-4; D is ambiguous. The CDR3 totals 13 residues. The germline CDR1 and CDR2 sequences are SGHNT and YYREEE (reference sequence). With 6 bases removed from V and 0 bases from J, the gap between germline ends came to 7 bases. The CDR3 is CASTESSYNEQFF. CDR3 DNA sequence: TGTGCCAGCACAGAATCCTCCTACAATGAGCAGTTCTTC.

The rearrangement joins TRBV5-4 to TRBJ2-7, with a possible D match to TRBD1 (5 bases). Trimming took off 4 bases at V and 7 bases at J, with 21 bases between the two ends. Germline V CDR1 and CDR2: SGHNT, YYREEE (reference sequence). The CDR3 loop spans 15 amino acids. The chain's CDR3 is CASSLEVGDLEEQYF. DNA for the CDR3: TGTGCCAGCAGCCTCGAAGTAGGGGATTTGGAGGAGCAGTACTTC.

CDR3 loop: CASSSGSPGAGNEQFF. The DNA of the CDR3 is TGTGCCAGCAGTTCGGGAAGCCCCGGGGCGGGGAATGAGCAGTTCTTC. The chain has TRBV6-5 and TRBJ2-1; D might be TRBD2 (6 bases). This CDR3 is 16 amino acids long. V lost 4 bases and J 7 bases, leaving 20 bases between the germline ends. Looked up from germline, CDR1 is MNHEY and CDR2 is SVGAGI.